The entry below gives a single TCR beta chain sequence along with its context. The patients all showed relapse after autologous stem cell transplantation, while their brentuximab vedotin exposure varied. Assay used: immunoSEQ multiplex PCR; TCRdb lists only in-frame clones, some missing. The sample includes about 85,000 clones, about nine tenths seen only once; the top ten take under 3%. This sample is part of a study of PD-1 blockade in classical Hodgkin lymphoma. This sample comprised peripheral blood mononuclear cells (PBMCs), obtained before the second cycle of nivolumab. This TCR came from a human donor with classical Hodgkin lymphoma.

In DNA form, the CDR3 reads TGTGCCAGCAGTTCCAGCAACGGGGGGTGGGTGGGCTACGAGCAGTACTTC. This encodes CASSSSNGGWVGYEQYF. This sequence joins TRBV27 and TRBJ2-7; 7 positions agree with TRBD2. Germline trimming cut 4 bases from V and 3 bases from J; bases unmatched to any gene: 15. The CDR3 loop spans 17 amino acids. The germline V gene has CDR1 MNHEY and CDR2 SMNVEV (reference sequence).